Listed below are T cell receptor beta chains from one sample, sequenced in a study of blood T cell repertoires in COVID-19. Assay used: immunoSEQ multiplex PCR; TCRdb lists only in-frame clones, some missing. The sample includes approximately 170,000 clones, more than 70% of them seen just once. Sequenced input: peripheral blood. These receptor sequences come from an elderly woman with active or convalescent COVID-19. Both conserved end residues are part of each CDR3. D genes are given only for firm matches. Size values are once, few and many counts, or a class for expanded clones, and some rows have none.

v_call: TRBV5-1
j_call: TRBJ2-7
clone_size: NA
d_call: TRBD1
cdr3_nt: TGCGCCAGCAGCTTTTTGACAGGGGGAACCTACGAGCAGTACTTC
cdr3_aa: CASSFLTGGTYEQYF

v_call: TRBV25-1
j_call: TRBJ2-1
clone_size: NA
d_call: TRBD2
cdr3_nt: TGTGCCAGCAGTGAAAGGCGGGAGGGCCCCAATGAGCAGTTCTTC
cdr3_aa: CASSERREGPNEQFF

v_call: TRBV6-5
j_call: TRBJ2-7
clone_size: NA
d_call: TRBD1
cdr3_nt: TGTGCCAGCAGATCGGACAGGGGAAGGACCTACGAGCAGTACTTC
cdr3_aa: CASRSDRGRTYEQYF

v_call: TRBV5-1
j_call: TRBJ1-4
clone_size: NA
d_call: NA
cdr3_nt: TGCGCCAGCAGCAAGAGGGCGGATGAAAAACTGTTTTTT
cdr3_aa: CASSKRADEKLFF

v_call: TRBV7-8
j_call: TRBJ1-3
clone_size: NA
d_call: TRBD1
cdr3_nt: TGTGCCAGCAGCGTGCAGGGGGCTACTGGAAACACCATATATTTT
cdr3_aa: CASSVQGATGNTIYF

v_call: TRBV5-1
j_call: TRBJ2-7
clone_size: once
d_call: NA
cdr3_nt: TGCGCCAGCAGCGCCAGTTCCAAAAAGGGGGACGAGCAGTACTTC
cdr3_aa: CASSASSKKGDEQYF

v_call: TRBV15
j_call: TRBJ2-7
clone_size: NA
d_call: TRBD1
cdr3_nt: TGTGCCACCAGCAGAGATGGAGACAGGGTCTACGAGCAGTACTTC
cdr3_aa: CATSRDGDRVYEQYF

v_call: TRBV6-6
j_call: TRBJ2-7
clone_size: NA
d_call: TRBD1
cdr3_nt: TGTGCCAGCACCTATATTCTGGGACAGGGTAACTACGAGCAGTACTTC
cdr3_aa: CASTYILGQGNYEQYF

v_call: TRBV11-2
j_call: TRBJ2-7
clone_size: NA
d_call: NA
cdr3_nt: TGTGCCAGCAGCTTACTCCAGGGGTGGTACGAGCAGTACTTC
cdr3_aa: CASSLLQGWYEQYF

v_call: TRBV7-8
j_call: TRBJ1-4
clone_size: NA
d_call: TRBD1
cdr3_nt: TGTGCCAGCAGCCCAGACAGGGGCGGGGGCGAAAAGCTGTTTTTT
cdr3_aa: CASSPDRGGGEKLFF

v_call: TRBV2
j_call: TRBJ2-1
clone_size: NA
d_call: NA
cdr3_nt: TGTGCCAGCAGTGTGATCGCAGGGGCCAATGAGCAGTTCTTC
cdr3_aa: CASSVIAGANEQFF

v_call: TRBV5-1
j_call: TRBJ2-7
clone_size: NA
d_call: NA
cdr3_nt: TGCGCCAGCGGGGTCGCTGGCGGGAACCCCTACGAGCAGTACTTC
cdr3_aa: CASGVAGGNPYEQYF

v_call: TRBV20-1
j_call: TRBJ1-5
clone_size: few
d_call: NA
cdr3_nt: TGCAGTGCTAGTTTGGGAGGGGTAAGCAATCAGCCCCAGCATTTT
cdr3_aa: CSASLGGVSNQPQHF

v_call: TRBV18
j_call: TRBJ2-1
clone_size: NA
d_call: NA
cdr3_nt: TGTGCCAGCTCACCACTGGCTAGTGTAGGCAATGAGCAGTTCTTC
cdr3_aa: CASSPLASVGNEQFF

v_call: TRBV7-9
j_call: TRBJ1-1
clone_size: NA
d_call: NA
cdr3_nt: TGTGCCAGCAGCCCCCGGAGGGTCGACACTGAAGCTTTCTTT
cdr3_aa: CASSPRRVDTEAFF

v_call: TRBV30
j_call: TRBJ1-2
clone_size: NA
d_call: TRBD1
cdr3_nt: TGTGCCTGGAGCTCGCTTGGACAGGTTCATGGCTACACCTTC
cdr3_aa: CAWSSLGQVHGYTF

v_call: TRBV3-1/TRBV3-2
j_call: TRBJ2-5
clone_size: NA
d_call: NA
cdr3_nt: TGTGCCAGCAGAAGAGGACTTTCCCCAGGAGAGACCCAGTACTTC
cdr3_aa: CASRRGLSPGETQYF

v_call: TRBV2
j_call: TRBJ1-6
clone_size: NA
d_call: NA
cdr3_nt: TGTGCCAGGGGGGACTTTCAGTCCTATAATTCACCCCTCCACTTT
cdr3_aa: CARGDFQSYNSPLHF

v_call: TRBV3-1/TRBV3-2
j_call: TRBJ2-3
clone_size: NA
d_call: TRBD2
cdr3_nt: TGTGCCAGCAGACTGCGGGACTACCCGTCAGATACGCAGTATTTT
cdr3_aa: CASRLRDYPSDTQYF

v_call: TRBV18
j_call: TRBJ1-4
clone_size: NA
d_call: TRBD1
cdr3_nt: TGTGCCAGCTCAAGGGACAGGGCGAATGAAAAACTGTTTTTT
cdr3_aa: CASSRDRANEKLFF

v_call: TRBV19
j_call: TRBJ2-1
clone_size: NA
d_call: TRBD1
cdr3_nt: TGTGCCAGTAGTACTCGGACAGGGGTCAATGAGCAGTTCTTC
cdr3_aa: CASSTRTGVNEQFF

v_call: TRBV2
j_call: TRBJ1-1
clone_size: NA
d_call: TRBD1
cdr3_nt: TGTGCCAGCACAGAGCTTCGACAGGGGGCGGGCACTGAAGCTTTCTTT
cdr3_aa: CASTELRQGAGTEAFF

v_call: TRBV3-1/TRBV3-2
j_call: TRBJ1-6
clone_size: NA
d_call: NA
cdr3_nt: TGTGCCAGCAGTCTAACAGGGCAGAATTCACCCCTCCACTTT
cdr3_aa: CASSLTGQNSPLHF

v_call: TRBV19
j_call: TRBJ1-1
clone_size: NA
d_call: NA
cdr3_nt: TGTGCCAGTAGTTCATCGGGACTAACCAACACTGAAGCTTTCTTT
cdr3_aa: CASSSSGLTNTEAFF

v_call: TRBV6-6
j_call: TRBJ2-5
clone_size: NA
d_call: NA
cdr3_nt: TGTGCCAGCAGCCGCCTAAGAGAGAGATCCGAGACCCAGTACTTC
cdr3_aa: CASSRLRERSETQYF

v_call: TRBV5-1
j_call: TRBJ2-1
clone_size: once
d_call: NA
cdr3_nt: TGCGCCAGCAGCTTGGCGGGAGTAGATGCCAATGAGCAGTTCTTC
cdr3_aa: CASSLAGVDANEQFF

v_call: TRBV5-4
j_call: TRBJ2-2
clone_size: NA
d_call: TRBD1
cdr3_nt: TGTGCCAGCAGCTTGTTGACAGGGGGTCACACCGGGGAGCTGTTTTTT
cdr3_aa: CASSLLTGGHTGELFF

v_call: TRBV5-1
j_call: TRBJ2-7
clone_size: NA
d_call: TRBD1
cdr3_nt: TGCGCCAGCAGCTTCGGGACAGGGTTTGGAGAGCAGTACTTC
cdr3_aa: CASSFGTGFGEQYF

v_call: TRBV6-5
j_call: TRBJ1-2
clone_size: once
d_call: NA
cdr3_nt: TGTGCCAGCACTATAAGCACCGTTAACTATGGCTACACCTTC
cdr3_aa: CASTISTVNYGYTF

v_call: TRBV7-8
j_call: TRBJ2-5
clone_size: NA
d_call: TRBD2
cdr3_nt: TGTGCCAGCAGCTCCGGGACTAGCGATAAAGAGACCCAGTACTTC
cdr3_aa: CASSSGTSDKETQYF

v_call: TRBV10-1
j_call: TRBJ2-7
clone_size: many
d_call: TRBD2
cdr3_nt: TGCGCCAGCAGTATTCTAGCGGCCTCCTACGAGCAGTACTTC
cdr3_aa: CASSILAASYEQYF